This T cell receptor beta chain was recovered during a study of cytomegalovirus exposure and HLA in healthy donors. Germline lookup yields CDR1 MNHNS and CDR2 SASEGT. The CDR3 covers 14 residues. V dropped 4 bases and J dropped 2 bases, with 12 bases sitting between them. PCR employed 60 Vbeta and 13 Jbeta primers. The protocol was immunoSEQ multiplex PCR, while the TCRdb copy is restricted to in-frame clones and leaves out a portion. The sample includes approximately 120,000 clones, under 85% of them seen just once. The sample consisted of PBMCs. The sequence derives from a woman aged 50 to 60 in good health and CMV-seropositive. V gene TRBV6-1 combines with J gene TRBJ2-7; the D gene is possibly TRBD1 (6 bases). CDR3 nucleotide sequence: TGTGCCAGCAGTGTGGGACACCCTGCCTACGAGCAGTACTTC. Translating it yields CASSVGHPAYEQYF.